The present T cell receptor beta chain was sequenced within a study of T cells in narcolepsy. As regards this clone: What it recognizes is unknown.

Study-wide results and caveats: HCRT-specific and TRIB2-specific autoreactive clonotypes appeared among same-patient CSF and blood CD4+ clonotypes.

Measured with immunoSEQ multiplex PCR; TCRdb has only the in-frame clones, and not every one. The profile shows about 22,000 clones, around 81% of them singletons. This CDR3 spans 10 amino acids. Germline V gene lookup returns CDR1 SNHLY and CDR2 FYNNEI. The source material was memory (CD45RA-) CD4+ T cells from blood. The chain carries TRBV2 and TRBJ2-5; no reliable D call. The J call may be faulty, since TRBJ2-7 better matches the DNA end. This clonotype originated in a human donor in good health. CDR3 region: CASQNYEQYF. The CDR3 DNA reads TGTGCCAGTCAAAACTACGAGCAGTACTTC.